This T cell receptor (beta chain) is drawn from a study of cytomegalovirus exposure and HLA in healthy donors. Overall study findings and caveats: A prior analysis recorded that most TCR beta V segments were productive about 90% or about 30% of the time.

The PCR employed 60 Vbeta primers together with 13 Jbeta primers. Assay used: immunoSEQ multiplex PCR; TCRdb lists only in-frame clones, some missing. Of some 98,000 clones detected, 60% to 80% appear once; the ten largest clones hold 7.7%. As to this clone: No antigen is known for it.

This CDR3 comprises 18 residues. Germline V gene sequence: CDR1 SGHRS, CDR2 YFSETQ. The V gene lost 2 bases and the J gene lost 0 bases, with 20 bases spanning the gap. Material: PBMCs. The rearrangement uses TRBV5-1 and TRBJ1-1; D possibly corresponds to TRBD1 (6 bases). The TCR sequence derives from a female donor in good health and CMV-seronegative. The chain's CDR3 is CASSFGRIQGSLNTEAFF. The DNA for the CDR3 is TGCGCCAGCAGCTTTGGGAGAATCCAGGGGAGCTTGAACACTGAAGCTTTCTTT.